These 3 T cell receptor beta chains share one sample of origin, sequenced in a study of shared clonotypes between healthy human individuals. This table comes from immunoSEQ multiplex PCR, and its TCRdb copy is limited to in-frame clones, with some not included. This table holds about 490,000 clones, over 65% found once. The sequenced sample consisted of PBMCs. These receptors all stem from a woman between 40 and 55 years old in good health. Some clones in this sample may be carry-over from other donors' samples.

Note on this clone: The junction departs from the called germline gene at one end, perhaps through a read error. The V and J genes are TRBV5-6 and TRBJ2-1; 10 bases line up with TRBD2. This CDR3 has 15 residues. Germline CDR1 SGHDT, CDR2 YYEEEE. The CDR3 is CAGSLGASGSNEQFF. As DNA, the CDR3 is TGTGCCGGCAGCTTGGGGGCTAGCGGGAGCAATGAGCAGTTCTTC.

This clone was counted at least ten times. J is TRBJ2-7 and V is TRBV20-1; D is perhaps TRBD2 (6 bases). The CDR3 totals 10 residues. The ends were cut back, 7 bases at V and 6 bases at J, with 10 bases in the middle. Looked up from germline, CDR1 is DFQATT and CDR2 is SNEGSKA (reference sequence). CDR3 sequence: CSGLVTEQYF. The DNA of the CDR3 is TGCAGTGGACTAGTCACCGAGCAGTACTTC.

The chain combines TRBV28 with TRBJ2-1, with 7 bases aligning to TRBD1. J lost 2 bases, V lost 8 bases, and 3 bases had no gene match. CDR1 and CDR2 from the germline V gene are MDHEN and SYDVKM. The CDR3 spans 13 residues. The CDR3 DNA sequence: TGTGCCAGCCAGACAGGGACCTACAATGAGCAGTTCTTC. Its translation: CASQTGTYNEQFF.